This entry describes one T cell receptor beta chain. The target antigen is unknown. The 5'RACE method, run with constant-segment primers, produced TCR alpha and TCR beta cDNA libraries (carrying sample barcodes and UMIs). TCRdb re-called the 5' RACE reads through MiXCR, storing one row per CDR3 protein. Of roughly 150,000 distinct CDR3 sequences in the sample, about 14% are singletons; the top ten hold 14%. The CDR3 totals 18 residues. CDR1 is MRHNA and CDR2 is SNTAGT in the germline V gene. Trimming took 6 bases from V and 0 from J; bases not matched to a gene: 15. This entry belongs to a study of T-cell memory formation after mild COVID-19. General study findings and limits: Chiefly within CM and EM were the contracting CD4+ clones; CD8+ ones were within EMRA.

This TCR came from an adult woman who had mild COVID-19 (a few samples of this study predate the infection). Cell type and time point are not known. The chain recombines TRBV6-4 with TRBJ2-3; 7 nucleotides match TRBD1. Source material: PBMCs or a T cell subset sorted from them (not recorded which). CDR3 DNA sequence: TGTGCCAGCAGCGTCGGGACAGCCGACGTACCTAGCACAGATACGCAGTATTTT. Translation: CASSVGTADVPSTDTQYF.